These 24 T cell receptor beta chains originate from one sample sequenced in a study of CD8+CD57+ T cells in acquired aplastic anemia. TCR beta VDJ combinations and CDR3 sequences were profiled from genomic DNA. Using its own MiXCR run on the reads, TCRdb lists one record per CDR3 protein. The table lists 400,000 to 450,000 distinct CDR3 sequences, around 72% of them singletons. The sample was sorted CD4+, CD8+, or CD8+CD57+ T cells (not recorded which) from PBMCs. The receptors were gathered from a human donor in good health, serving as a control.

As concerns this clonotype: A read error may be the cause here, since a much bigger clone is one base away. This chain links TRBV7-4 with TRBJ1-4; D not resolved. From germline, CDR1 is SGHVT and CDR2 SQSDAQ. This CDR3 spans 15 amino acids. Trimming took 6 bases from V and 7 from J, leaving 18 bases between them. CDR3 sequence reads: CASSLSRRSGEKLFF. Here the CDR3 DNA reads TGTGCCAGCAGTTTATCCCGCAGGAGCGGTGAAAAACTGTTTTTT.

For this clonotype: One end of the junction does not line up with germline, which may come from a read error. This sequence joins TRBV5-1 and TRBJ2-7; D is perhaps TRBD1 or TRBD2 (5 bases each). From germline, CDR1 is SGHRS and CDR2 YFSETQ. CDR3 length: 15 residues. Written as DNA, the CDR3 is TGTGCTAGCAGCGCCGAGCAGGGTACATCCTACGAGCAGTACTTC. It encodes CASSAEQGTSYEQYF.

The chain has TRBV10-3 and TRBJ2-7; the D gene is possibly TRBD1 (6 bases). The CDR3 sequence is 14 residues long. Germline V gives CDR1 ENHRY, CDR2 SYGVKD. V gave up 5 bases and J gave up 7 bases, with 18 bases separating them. For the CDR3, the DNA is TGTGCCATCAGTAACGAGGACAGCTTTAATGAGCAGTACTTC. It specifies CAISNEDSFNEQYF.

This clonotype was counted between two and nine times. V gene TRBV10-1 combines with J gene TRBJ1-1, with D possibly being TRBD1 (6 bases). The CDR3 consists of 13 residues. Looked up from germline, CDR1 is WNHNN and CDR2 is SYGVQD (reference sequence). V was clipped by 2 bases and J by 10 bases, with 14 bases between them. DNA of the CDR3: TGCGCCAGCAGTGAGGCAGGGGTTGCGGTAGCTTTCTTT. Its protein product is CASSEAGVAVAFF.

This chain links TRBV7-2 with TRBJ1-6; 9 positions match TRBD1. CDR1 is SGHTA, CDR2 FQGNSA, per germline. The junction had 17 bases not matched to a gene; V was cut back by 5 bases and J by 15 bases. This CDR3 has 16 amino acids. CDR3 bases: TGTGCCAGCAGCATAGGTGGACAGGGGAGGAATGGCTACCTCCACTTT. It translates to CASSIGGQGRNGYLHF.

The chain links TRBV5-1 to TRBJ1-3; D possibly corresponds to TRBD1 (5 bases). Germline loops: CDR1 SGHRS, CDR2 YFSETQ. The CDR3 totals 14 residues. Trimming pared 0 bases from V and 8 bases from J, leaving 12 bases between. The CDR3 protein is CASSLAGAADTIYF. The CDR3 nucleotides read TGCGCCAGCAGCTTGGCTGGGGCTGCAGACACCATATATTTT.

The rearrangement joins TRBV10-3 to TRBJ2-7, with 8 bases identical to TRBD1. J was trimmed by 5 bases and V by 5 bases; bases with no gene match: 11. The CDR3 runs to 15 residues. Germline V gene data show CDR1 as ENHRY and CDR2 as SYGVKD. CDR3 sequence: CAISTRDRLTHEQYF. In DNA form, the CDR3 reads TGTGCCATCAGTACCCGGGACAGGTTGACCCACGAGCAGTACTTC.

V usage is TRBV6-4 and J usage is TRBJ2-3; 10 bases fit TRBD2. The CDR3 covers 16 residues. The V segment lost 5 bases and the J segment 3 bases; nucleotides outside the gene matches: 8. Germline CDR1 and CDR2: MRHNA and SNTAGT. CDR3 residues: CASSLWASGGTDTQYF. CDR3 DNA: TGTGCCAGCAGTCTCTGGGCTAGCGGGGGAACAGATACGCAGTATTTT.

The chain recombines TRBV7-2 with TRBJ2-3, with no clear D. The germline V gene encodes CDR1 SGHTA and CDR2 FQGNSA. V shed 4 bases and J shed 15 bases, with 26 bases lying between them. This CDR3 spans 15 amino acids. The CDR3: CASSSGGLMGDNYYF. The CDR3 nucleotides are TGTGCCAGCAGCTCCGGCGGTTTAATGGGCGATAACTATTATTTT.

The chain has TRBV10-3 and TRBJ2-7; 8 bases fit TRBD2. This CDR3 has 14 amino acids. Germline loops: CDR1 ENHRY, CDR2 SYGVKD. After removal of 10 bases from V and 10 bases from J, the junction contained 18 bases not matched to a gene. The CDR3 DNA is TGTGCCAGTAGTACCGGGAGGGGGGTAACGCCCCAGTACTTC. It specifies CASSTGRGVTPQYF.

V and J are TRBV20-1 and TRBJ1-4, with D possibly matching TRBD1 (5 bases). This CDR3 region has 14 residues. Per the germline V gene, CDR1 is DFQATT and CDR2 is SNEGSKA (reference sequence). V gave up 3 bases and J gave up 6 bases, with 14 bases separating them. CDR3: CSARGDSHYEKLFF. The CDR3 DNA reads TGCAGTGCTAGGGGAGACAGCCACTATGAAAAACTGTTTTTT.

A remark on this clonotype: Here the CDR3 omits its conserved ending phenylalanine or tryptophan, so a read error is the likely source. Because the CDR3's place on the DNA is in doubt, the DNA is left out and the CDR3 is given as listed by TCRdb. This sequence joins TRBV2 and TRBJ2-1; the tabulated D call, TRBD2, remains unverified against the DNA. Germline lookup yields CDR1 SNHLY and CDR2 FYNNEI. The CDR3 adds up to 15 amino acids, both ends counted. The CDR3: CASSPAGGRRNEQLY.

This clonotype was seen ten or more times. The chain recombines TRBV11-1 with TRBJ2-5; D may be TRBD1 or TRBD2 (5 bases each). The V gene lost 8 bases and the J gene lost 7 bases, with 23 bases spanning the gap. There are 15 residues in the CDR3. Germline V gene data show CDR1 as SGHAT and CDR2 as FQDESV (reference sequence). The CDR3 nucleotides are TGTGCCAGCGGGGTGGGGCTTGATGGGGCGGGGACCCAGTACTTC. Protein: CASGVGLDGAGTQYF.

The chain employs TRBV2 and TRBJ1-2; perhaps TRBD1 as D (5 bases). There are 14 residues in the CDR3. CDR1 is SNHLY and CDR2 is FYNNEI in the germline V gene. The V and J ends lost 6 bases and 12 bases respectively, with 23 bases between them. The CDR3 bases are TGTGCCAGCAGCAGGCAGGGTGGTATCGCCGGGGACACCTTC. Encoded protein: CASSRQGGIAGDTF.

V and J are TRBV5-1 and TRBJ1-6; D is unclear. This CDR3 contains 13 residues. V was pared by 3 bases and J by 15 bases, with 16 bases between. In germline, CDR1 is SGHRS, CDR2 YFSETQ. CDR3 protein: CASSSGGDGYLHF. CDR3 nucleotides: TGCGCCAGCAGCTCGGGCGGCGATGGCTACCTCCACTTT.

Points on this clonotype: A junction boundary mismatches the germline segment, possibly from a read error. The V gene is TRBV12-3 or TRBV12-4, the J gene TRBJ1-1; D gene uncertain. The CDR3 extends over 12 amino acids. CDR3 coding DNA: TGTGCCAGCAGCGAATACAACCTGGGAGCTTGCTTT. Encoded protein: CASSEYNLGACF.

This clonotype was observed many times. The chain carries TRBV6-5 and TRBJ1-2; TRBD1 matches at 7 bases. Looked up from germline, CDR1 is MNHEY and CDR2 is SVGAGI. The CDR3 spans 14 residues. Trimming took 6 bases from V and 2 from J; bases not matched to a gene: 6. The CDR3 spells CASRLQGLNYGYTF. The CDR3 coding sequence is TGTGCCAGCAGGTTACAGGGGTTAAACTATGGCTACACCTTC.

The rearrangement uses TRBV12-3 or TRBV12-4 and TRBJ1-2, with D unresolved. The CDR3 contains 12 residues. V was clipped by 3 bases and J by 2 bases, with 4 bases between them. The CDR3 spells CASSFTNYGYTF. The CDR3 DNA reads TGTGCCAGCAGTTTTACAAACTATGGCTACACCTTC.

The chain couples TRBV9 to TRBJ2-7; 9 bases map to TRBD1. The trim removed 0 bases at V and 7 bases at J, leaving 5 bases unmatched. This CDR3 contains 14 residues. Germline assignment: CDR1 SGDLS and CDR2 YYNGEE. The CDR3: CASSVAGTGREQYF. DNA for the CDR3: TGTGCCAGCAGCGTAGCCGGGACAGGGAGAGAGCAGTACTTC.

As to this clonotype: Without the conserved terminal phenylalanine or tryptophan, this CDR3 likely stems from a read error. The DNA is left out, because the CDR3 cannot be placed on it with certainty; the CDR3 is given as TCRdb lists it. The rearrangement uses TRBV19 and TRBJ2-3; the table's D call, TRBD1, was not checked against the DNA. The CDR3 comprises 15 residues, both ends counted. The germline CDR1 and CDR2 sequences are LNHDA and SQIVND (reference sequence). The CDR3 reads CAFPGHEGCRATPSV.

A word on this clonotype: A much larger clone differs from this one at a single base, so this may be a read error. This chain connects TRBV7-2 to TRBJ1-4; D ambiguous. CDR1 and CDR2 (germline): SGHTA, FQGNSA. This CDR3 has 13 residues. The CDR3 is CASSPGINEELFF. DNA of the CDR3: TGTGCCAGCTCCCCTGGGATTAATGAAGAACTGTTTTTT.

V is TRBV6-1 and J is TRBJ1-5; D unclear. Deletions cut 7 bases from V and 4 bases from J, with 14 bases between. This CDR3 comprises 14 residues. From germline, CDR1 is MNHNS and CDR2 SASEGT. The CDR3 DNA reads as TGTGCCAGCACCGACCCTAGGAAAAATCAGCCCCAGCATTTT. This encodes CASTDPRKNQPQHF.

As concerns this clonotype: The CDR3 does not close with the conserved phenylalanine or tryptophan, likely indicating a read error. The DNA is omitted, as the CDR3 cannot be located on it reliably, and the CDR3 follows TCRdb's listing. The J gene is TRBJ1-2, the V gene TRBV7-3; the table calls TRBD1, which could not be checked here. Germline-derived CDR1 and CDR2 are SGHTA and FQGTGA. The length of the CDR3 is 13 amino acids, counting both ends. CDR3 loop: CASSRDSQRTDTL.

This clonotype was counted between two and nine times. The chain links TRBV25-1 to TRBJ1-5; unclear D gene. Trimming took off 3 bases at V and 2 bases at J, with 8 bases between the two ends. The CDR3 spans 14 residues. Germline V gene sequence: CDR1 MGHDK, CDR2 SYGVNS. CDR3 DNA sequence: TGTGCCAGCAGTGATCGGGTTGGCAATCAGCCCCAGCATTTT. The encoded protein is CASSDRVGNQPQHF.